This TCR beta chain was profiled in a study of T cell responses to AZD1222 COVID-19 vaccine. Study in general: Second doses that came at about 4 or about 12 weeks were put together. Regarding the study as a whole: After two AZD1222 doses, spike-specific TCR breadth and depth rose versus day 0.

Sequencing used immunoSEQ multiplex PCR; TCRdb keeps in-frame clones, though not all of them. The sample carries 110,000 to 150,000 clones, 85% to 95% recorded once. This CDR3 contains 14 residues. Germline assignment: CDR1 SNHLY and CDR2 FYNNEI. Concerning this clone itself: Antigen: not known. Germline and junction disagree at one end, which may indicate a read error.

The sequence was obtained from an adult in good health. The specimen was peripheral blood, collected on day 0 of AZD1222 vaccination. The V call is TRBV2, the J call TRBJ1-3, with D uncertain. The CDR3 reads CASSKASSGNTIYF. The CDR3 DNA reads TGTGCCAGCAGTAAAGCGTCTTCTGGAAACACCATATATTTT.